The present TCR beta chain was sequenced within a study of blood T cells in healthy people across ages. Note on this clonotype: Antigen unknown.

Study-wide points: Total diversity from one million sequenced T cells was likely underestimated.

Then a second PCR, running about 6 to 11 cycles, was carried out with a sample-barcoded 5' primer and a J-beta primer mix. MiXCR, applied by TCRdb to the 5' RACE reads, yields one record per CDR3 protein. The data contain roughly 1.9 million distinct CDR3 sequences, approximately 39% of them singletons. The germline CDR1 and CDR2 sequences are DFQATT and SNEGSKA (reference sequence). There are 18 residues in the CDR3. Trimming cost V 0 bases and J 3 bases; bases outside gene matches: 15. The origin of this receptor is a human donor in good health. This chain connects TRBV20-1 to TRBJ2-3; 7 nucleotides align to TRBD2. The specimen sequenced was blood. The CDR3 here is CSARDLPGRGSGTDTQYF. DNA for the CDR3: TGCAGTGCTAGAGACCTCCCCGGGCGGGGGAGTGGGACAGATACGCAGTATTTT.